A single sample is the source of the 17 T cell receptor beta chains below, sequenced in a study of cytomegalovirus exposure and HLA in healthy donors. In the PCR, 60 Vbeta and 13 Jbeta primers were used. Assay used: immunoSEQ multiplex PCR; TCRdb lists only in-frame clones, some missing. The sample shows under 200,000 clones, about 79% of them seen only once. Sequencing was performed on PBMCs. Receptor source: a woman between 45 and 65 years old in good health and CMV-seronegative.

The chain recombines TRBV28 with TRBJ1-2; 9 nucleotides line up with TRBD1. Per germline, CDR1 MDHEN and CDR2 SYDVKM. The CDR3 spans 15 residues. After removal of 6 bases from V and 3 bases from J, the junction contained 8 bases not matched to a gene. CDR3 in amino acids: CASSRTGVVYYGYTF. For the CDR3, the DNA is TGTGCCAGCAGCCGGACAGGGGTAGTGTACTATGGCTACACCTTC.

The chain carries TRBV7-8 and TRBJ1-6, with 8 positions matching TRBD1. V shed 1 base and J 5 bases; nucleotides not matched to a gene: 10. Per the germline V gene, CDR1 is SGHVS and CDR2 is FQNEAQ. The CDR3 extends over 18 amino acids. The CDR3 DNA reads TGTGCCAGCAGCTTAGAGGGCCAGGGGGCAATTAATAATTCACCCCTCCACTTT. Residues: CASSLEGQGAINNSPLHF.

The rearrangement uses TRBV5-1 and TRBJ2-3; the match to TRBD2 covers 7 bases. In germline, CDR1 is SGHRS, CDR2 YFSETQ. This CDR3 is built from 16 residues. With 0 bases clipped from V and 4 bases from J, the junction kept 8 bases outside the gene matches. The CDR3 sequence is CASSLDGGRGADTQYF. The CDR3 DNA reads TGCGCCAGCAGCTTGGATGGCGGGAGAGGGGCAGATACGCAGTATTTT.

The chain couples TRBV9 to TRBJ2-1; TRBD2 agrees at 9 bases. V was clipped by 0 bases and J by 3 bases; unmatched bases: 4. The CDR3 runs 16 residues. Germline CDR1 is SGDLS and CDR2 is YYNGEE. As DNA, the CDR3 is TGTGCCAGCAGCGTAGTGAGTAGCGGGGGCTACAATGAGCAGTTCTTC. Residues: CASSVVSSGGYNEQFF.

This chain joins TRBV28 and TRBJ2-1, with 9 bases lining up with TRBD1. J lost 4 bases, V lost 8 bases, and 12 bases had no gene match. From germline, CDR1 is MDHEN and CDR2 SYDVKM. The CDR3 length is 16 residues. CDR3 amino acids: CASLGTGTRGYNEQFF. CDR3 sequence (DNA): TGTGCCAGCCTTGGGACAGGGACAAGGGGTTACAATGAGCAGTTCTTC.

The chain links TRBV9 to TRBJ2-7; 9 bases line up with TRBD1. In germline, CDR1 is SGDLS, CDR2 YYNGEE. The CDR3 contains 17 residues. After removal of 5 bases from V and 0 bases from J, the junction contained 12 bases not matched to a gene. The CDR3 DNA sequence: TGTGCCAGCAGTGAAAGCCCCCCGACAGGGGGCTCCTACGAGCAGTACTTC. Translated, it gives CASSESPPTGGSYEQYF.

The chain has TRBV27 and TRBJ2-7; TRBD2 matches 15 bases. This CDR3 comprises 17 residues. Germline CDR1 and CDR2: MNHEY and SMNVEV (reference sequence). The V gene end was trimmed by 6 bases and the J gene end by 3 bases; junction bases not matched to a gene: 9. CDR3 loop: CASRYRGTSGGRYEQYF. The CDR3 bases are TGTGCCAGCAGGTACCGAGGGACTAGCGGGGGGCGCTACGAGCAGTACTTC.

CDR3 protein: CASTTRLADTQYF. The CDR3 region has the DNA TGTGCCAGCACCACGAGACTAGCGGATACGCAGTATTTT. The rearrangement links TRBV4-2 to TRBJ2-3; TRBD2 matches at 8 bases. The ends lost 7 bases at V and 6 bases at J; junction bases unmatched: 6. This CDR3 is built from 13 residues. The V gene's germline CDR1 is LGHNA and CDR2 YNFKEQ.

V gene TRBV25-1 combines with J gene TRBJ1-4; D ambiguous. The germline gives CDR1 MGHDK, CDR2 SYGVNS. V was pared by 2 bases and J by 8 bases, with 6 bases between. This CDR3 comprises 12 residues. Written as DNA, the CDR3 is TGTGCCAGCAGTGAAGGGAGGGAAAAACTGTTTTTT. This sequence encodes CASSEGREKLFF.

The table lists this clone with a few counts. The chain carries TRBV9 and TRBJ2-1; a possible D gene is TRBD2 (5 bases). Trimming took off 0 bases at V and 6 bases at J, with 19 bases between the two ends. The CDR3 covers 17 residues. CDR1 and CDR2 from the germline V gene are SGDLS and YYNGEE. The CDR3 sequence: CASSVVSRGFRSNEQFF. DNA of the CDR3: TGTGCCAGCAGCGTAGTTTCACGAGGGTTTCGGAGCAATGAGCAGTTCTTC.

The rearrangement links TRBV15 to TRBJ2-7; D is ambiguous. Per the germline V gene, CDR1 is LNHNV and CDR2 is YYDKDF (reference sequence). The CDR3 totals 13 residues. Trimming pared 1 base from V and 2 bases from J, leaving 6 bases between. The CDR3 nucleotides are TGTGCCACCAGCAGAGCCGACACCTACGAGCAGTACTTC. Its protein product is CATSRADTYEQYF.

The chain employs TRBV2 and TRBJ1-2; D might be TRBD1 (6 bases). V lost 4 bases and J 5 bases, leaving 14 bases between the germline ends. Looked up from germline, CDR1 is SNHLY and CDR2 is FYNNEI. CDR3 length equals 14 residues. In nucleotides, the CDR3 is TGTGCCAGCAGTGTTTATGGGGACAAATATGGCTACACCTTC. It encodes CASSVYGDKYGYTF. Full variable domain (remainder filled in from reference TRBV2 and TRBJ1-2): EPEVTQTPSHQVTQMGQEVILRCVPISNHLYFYWYRQILGQKVEFLVSFYNNEISEKSEIFDDQFSVERPDGSNFTLKIRSTKLEDSAMYFCASSVYGDKYGYTFGSGTRLTVV.

The V call is TRBV6-5, the J call TRBJ1-3; no clear D. Germline V gene data show CDR1 as MNHEY and CDR2 as SVGAGI. The CDR3 runs to 16 residues. The V and J ends lost 2 bases and 0 bases respectively, with 11 bases between them. CDR3 nucleotides: TGTGCCAGCAGTTACCGATCCAGAATCTCTGGAAACACCATATATTTT. It yields the protein CASSYRSRISGNTIYF.

The chain couples TRBV4-1 to TRBJ2-5; tentative D call: TRBD2 (6 bases). The DNA end favors TRBJ2-7, so the J call may be wrong. The CDR3 is 12 amino acids. CDR1 MGHRA and CDR2 YSYEKL come from the germline V gene. The DNA for the CDR3 is TGCGCCAGCGTTAGCGGCTCCTACGAGCAGTACTTC. It translates to CASVSGSYEQYF.

The chain is built from TRBV28 and TRBJ1-2, with D maybe TRBD1 (5 bases). The germline V gene encodes CDR1 MDHEN and CDR2 SYDVKM. The CDR3 contains 14 residues. V lost 2 bases and J 5 bases, leaving 12 bases between the germline ends. In DNA form, the CDR3 reads TGTGCCAGCAGTTTAACGGTCCCAGGGTATGGCTACACCTTC. Its translation is CASSLTVPGYGYTF.

This clone has a handful of counts. The V and J genes are TRBV2 and TRBJ2-1, with TRBD1 as a possible D gene (6 bases). The CDR3 has 13 amino acids. The V and J ends lost 5 bases and 9 bases respectively, with 14 bases between them. Per the germline V gene, CDR1 is SNHLY and CDR2 is FYNNEI. CDR3 sequence reads: CASSNRVGGEQFF. CDR3 in DNA: TGTGCCAGCAGTAACAGGGTTGGGGGTGAGCAGTTCTTC. The full variable domain, completed using reference TRBV2 and TRBJ2-1, is EPEVTQTPSHQVTQMGQEVILRCVPISNHLYFYWYRQILGQKVEFLVSFYNNEISEKSEIFDDQFSVERPDGSNFTLKIRSTKLEDSAMYFCASSNRVGGEQFFGPGTRLTVL.

The CDR3 nucleotides read TGCAGCGTTGTGCGGCGGGAGTCCTACAATGAGCAGTTCTTC. It specifies CSVVRRESYNEQFF. This chain joins TRBV29-1 and TRBJ2-1; TRBD2 aligns across 7 bases. This CDR3 comprises 14 residues. Germline CDR1 SQVTM, CDR2 ANQGSEA. J gave up 1 base and V 4 bases, and 4 bases lay outside the gene matches.